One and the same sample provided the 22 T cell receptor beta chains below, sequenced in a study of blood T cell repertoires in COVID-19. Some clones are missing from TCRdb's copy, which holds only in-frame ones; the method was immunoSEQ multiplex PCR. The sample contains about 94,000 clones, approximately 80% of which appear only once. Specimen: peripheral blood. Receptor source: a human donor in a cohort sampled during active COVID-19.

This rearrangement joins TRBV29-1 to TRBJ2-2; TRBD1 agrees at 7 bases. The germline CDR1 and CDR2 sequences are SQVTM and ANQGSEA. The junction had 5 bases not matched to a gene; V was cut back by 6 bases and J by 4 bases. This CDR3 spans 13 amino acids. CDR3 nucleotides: TGCAGCGTGAGGGGGCGGGCCACCGGGGAGCTGTTTTTT. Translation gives CSVRGRATGELFF.

The CDR3 spells CASSLSGSPQETQYF. DNA for the CDR3: TGTGCCAGCAGTCTTAGCGGGAGCCCTCAAGAGACCCAGTACTTC. The chain couples TRBV27 to TRBJ2-5, with 9 bases lining up with TRBD2. CDR1 and CDR2 (germline): MNHEY, SMNVEV (reference sequence). This CDR3 has 15 amino acids. V trimming: 5 bases; J trimming: 2 bases; junction bases outside the gene matches: 6.

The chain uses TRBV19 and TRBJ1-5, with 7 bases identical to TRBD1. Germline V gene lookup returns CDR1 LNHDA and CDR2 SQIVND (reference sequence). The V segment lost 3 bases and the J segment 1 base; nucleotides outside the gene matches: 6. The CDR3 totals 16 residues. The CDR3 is CASSIRGPNSNQPQHF. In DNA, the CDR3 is TGTGCCAGTAGTATTAGGGGGCCGAACAGCAATCAGCCCCAGCATTTT.

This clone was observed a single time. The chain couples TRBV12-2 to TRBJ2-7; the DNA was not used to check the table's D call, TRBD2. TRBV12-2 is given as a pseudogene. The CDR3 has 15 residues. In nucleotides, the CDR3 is TGTGCAAGTCGCTTTGTGGGGGGGCCCCACGACGAGCAGTACTTC. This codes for CASRFVGGPHDEQYF.

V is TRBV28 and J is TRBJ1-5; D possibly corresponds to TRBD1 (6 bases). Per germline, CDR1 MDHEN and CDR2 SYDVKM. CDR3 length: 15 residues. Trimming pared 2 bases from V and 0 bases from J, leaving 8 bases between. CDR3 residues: CASSLTGRSNQPQHF. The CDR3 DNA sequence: TGTGCCAGCAGTTTAACAGGGCGTAGCAATCAGCCCCAGCATTTT.

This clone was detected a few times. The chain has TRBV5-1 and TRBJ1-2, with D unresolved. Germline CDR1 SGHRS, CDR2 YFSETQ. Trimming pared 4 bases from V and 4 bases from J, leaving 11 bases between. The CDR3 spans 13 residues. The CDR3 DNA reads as TGCGCCAGCAGCCCCCCGGCGGCCTATGGCTACACCTTC. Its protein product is CASSPPAAYGYTF.

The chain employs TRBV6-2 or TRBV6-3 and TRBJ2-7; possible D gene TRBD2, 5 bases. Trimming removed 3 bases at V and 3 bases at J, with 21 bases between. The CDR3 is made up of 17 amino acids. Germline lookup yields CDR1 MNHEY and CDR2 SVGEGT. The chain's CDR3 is CASSYGLAPTSGYEQYF. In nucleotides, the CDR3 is TGTGCCAGCAGTTATGGTCTAGCCCCTACCTCGGGCTACGAGCAGTACTTC.

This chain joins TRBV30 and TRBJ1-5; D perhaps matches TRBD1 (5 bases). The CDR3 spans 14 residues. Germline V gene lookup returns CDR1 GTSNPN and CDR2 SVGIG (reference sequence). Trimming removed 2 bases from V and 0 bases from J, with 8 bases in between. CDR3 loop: CAWSWTISNQPQHF. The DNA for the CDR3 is TGTGCCTGGAGTTGGACAATTAGCAATCAGCCCCAGCATTTT.

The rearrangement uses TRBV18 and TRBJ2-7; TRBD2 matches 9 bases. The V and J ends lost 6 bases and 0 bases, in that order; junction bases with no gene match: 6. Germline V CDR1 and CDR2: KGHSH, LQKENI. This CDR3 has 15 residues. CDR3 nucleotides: TGTGCCAGCTCCCCTAGCGGGACTAGCTCCTACGAGCAGTACTTC. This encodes CASSPSGTSSYEQYF.

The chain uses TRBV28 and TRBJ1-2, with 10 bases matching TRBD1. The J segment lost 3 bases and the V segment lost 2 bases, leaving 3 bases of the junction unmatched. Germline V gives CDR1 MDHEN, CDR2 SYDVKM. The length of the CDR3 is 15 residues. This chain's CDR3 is CASSLTGTGDYGYTF. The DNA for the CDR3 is TGTGCCAGCAGTTTAACAGGGACAGGGGACTATGGCTACACCTTC.

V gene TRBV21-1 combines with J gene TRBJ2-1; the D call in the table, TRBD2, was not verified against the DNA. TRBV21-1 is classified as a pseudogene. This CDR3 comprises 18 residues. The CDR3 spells CASSKGGSGRFNHNEQFF. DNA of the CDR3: TGTGCCAGCAGCAAAGGTGGTAGCGGGAGGTTTAACCACAATGAGCAGTTCTTC.

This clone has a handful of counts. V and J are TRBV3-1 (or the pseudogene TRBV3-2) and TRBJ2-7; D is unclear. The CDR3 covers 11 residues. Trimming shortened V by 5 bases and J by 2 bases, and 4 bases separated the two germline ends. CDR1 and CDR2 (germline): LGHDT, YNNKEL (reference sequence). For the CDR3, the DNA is TGTGCCAGCAGCGGCCCCTACGAGCAGTACTTC. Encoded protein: CASSGPYEQYF.

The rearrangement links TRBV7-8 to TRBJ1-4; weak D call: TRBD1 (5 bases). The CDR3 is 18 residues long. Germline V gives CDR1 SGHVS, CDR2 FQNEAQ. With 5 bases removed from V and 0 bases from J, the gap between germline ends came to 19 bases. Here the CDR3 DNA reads TGTGCCAGCAGCATCTCTCCCCGGGGGAGAGCAACTAATGAAAAACTGTTTTTT. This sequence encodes CASSISPRGRATNEKLFF.

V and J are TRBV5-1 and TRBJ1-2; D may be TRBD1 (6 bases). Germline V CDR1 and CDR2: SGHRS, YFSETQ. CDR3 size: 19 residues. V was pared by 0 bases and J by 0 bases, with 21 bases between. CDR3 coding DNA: TGCGCCAGCAGCTTGGGGAGGACAGTACCTAAACTAACTAACTATGGCTACACCTTC. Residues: CASSLGRTVPKLTNYGYTF.

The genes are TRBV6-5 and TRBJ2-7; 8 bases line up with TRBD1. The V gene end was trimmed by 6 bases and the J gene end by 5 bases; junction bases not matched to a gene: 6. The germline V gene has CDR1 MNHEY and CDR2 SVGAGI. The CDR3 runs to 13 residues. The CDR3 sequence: CASRRQGSHEQYF. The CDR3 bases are TGTGCCAGCAGACGACAGGGGTCCCACGAGCAGTACTTC.

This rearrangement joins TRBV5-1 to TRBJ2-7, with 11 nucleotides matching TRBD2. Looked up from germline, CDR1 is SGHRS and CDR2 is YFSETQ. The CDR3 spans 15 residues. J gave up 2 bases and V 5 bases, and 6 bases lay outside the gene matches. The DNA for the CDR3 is TGCGCCAGCAGGGAAACTAGCGGGAGCCCCTACGAGCAGTACTTC. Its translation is CASRETSGSPYEQYF.

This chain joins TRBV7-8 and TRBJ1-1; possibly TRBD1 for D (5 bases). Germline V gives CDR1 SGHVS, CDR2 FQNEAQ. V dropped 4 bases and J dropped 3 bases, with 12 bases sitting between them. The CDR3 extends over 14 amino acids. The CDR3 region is CASSSRRGYTEAFF. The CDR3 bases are TGTGCCAGCAGCTCCAGACGGGGGTACACTGAAGCTTTCTTT.

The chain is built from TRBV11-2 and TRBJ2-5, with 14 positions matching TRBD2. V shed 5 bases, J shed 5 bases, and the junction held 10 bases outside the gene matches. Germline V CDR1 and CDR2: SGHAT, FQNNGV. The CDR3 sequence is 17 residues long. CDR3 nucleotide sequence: TGTGCCAGCAGCCGCGGGGGGACTAGCGGGAGATATGAGACCCAGTACTTC. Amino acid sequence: CASSRGGTSGRYETQYF.

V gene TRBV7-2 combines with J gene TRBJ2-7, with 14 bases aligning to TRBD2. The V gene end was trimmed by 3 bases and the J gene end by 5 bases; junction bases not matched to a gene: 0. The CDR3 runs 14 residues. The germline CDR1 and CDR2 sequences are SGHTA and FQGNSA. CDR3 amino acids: CASSLGLAGDEQYF. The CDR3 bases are TGTGCCAGCAGCTTGGGACTAGCGGGAGACGAGCAGTACTTC.

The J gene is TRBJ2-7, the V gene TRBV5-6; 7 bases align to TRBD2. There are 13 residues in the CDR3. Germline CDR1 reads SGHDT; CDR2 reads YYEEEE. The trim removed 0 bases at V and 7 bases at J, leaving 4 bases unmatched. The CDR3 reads CASSLGAGWEQYF. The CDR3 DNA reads TGTGCCAGCAGCTTGGGAGCGGGATGGGAGCAGTACTTC.

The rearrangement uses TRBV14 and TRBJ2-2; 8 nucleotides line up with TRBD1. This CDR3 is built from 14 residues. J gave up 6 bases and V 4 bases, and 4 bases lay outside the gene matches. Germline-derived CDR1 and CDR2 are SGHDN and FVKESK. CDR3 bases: TGTGCCAGCAGCCCTGGGACAGGAGCCGGGGAGCTGTTTTTT. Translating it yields CASSPGTGAGELFF.

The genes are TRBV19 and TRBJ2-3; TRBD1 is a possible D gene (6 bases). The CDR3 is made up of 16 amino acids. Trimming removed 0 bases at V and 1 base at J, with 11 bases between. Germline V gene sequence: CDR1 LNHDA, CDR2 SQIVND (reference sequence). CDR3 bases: TGTGCCAGTAGTATAGATTTAAAGGGGGGCACAGATACGCAGTATTTT. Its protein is CASSIDLKGGTDTQYF.